The 15 T cell receptor beta chains in this list originate from one sample, sequenced in a study of T-cell reconstitution after alpha-beta-depleted transplantation in children. A TCRbeta library incorporating unique molecular identifiers was prepared. TCRdb re-called the PCR reads through MiXCR, storing one row per CDR3 protein. The data contain almost 600,000 distinct CDR3 sequences, roughly a quarter of them singletons. The sample here was PBMCs, taken before TCRalphabeta/CD19-depleted stem cell transplant. These receptors were taken from a boy under two years old with Wiskott-Aldrich syndrome, due to receive a stem cell transplant.

A few counts support this clonotype. In DNA, the CDR3 is TGTGCCAGCAGCCAAGAAGCAGGGGGCCCCCTCGGGCTGTTCTTC. Protein product: CASSQEAGGPLGLFF. The V call is TRBV3-1, the J call TRBJ2-1; TRBD1 matches at 8 bases. The CDR3 spans 15 residues. CDR1 is LGHDT and CDR2 is YNNKEL in the germline V gene (reference sequence). V trimming: 0 bases; J trimming: 15 bases; junction bases outside the gene matches: 13.

This clonotype showed up just a few times. V gene TRBV3-1 combines with J gene TRBJ2-7, with TRBD2 matching 12 bases. The CDR3 length is 15 residues. CDR1 and CDR2 (germline): LGHDT, YNNKEL (reference sequence). Trimming removed 1 base from V and 4 bases from J; junction bases left unmatched: 2. CDR3 bases: TGTGCCAGCAGCCAAGCGACTAGCGGGAGTTACGAGCAGTACTTC. The encoded protein is CASSQATSGSYEQYF.

The V and J genes are TRBV30 and TRBJ2-1, with 14 bases aligning to TRBD2. Germline V gives CDR1 GTSNPN, CDR2 SVGIG (reference sequence). Trimming took 3 bases from V and 10 from J; bases not matched to a gene: 8. This CDR3 is built from 15 residues. The CDR3, as DNA: TGTGCCTGGAGCTCCGGGACTAGCGGGAGAGAGGAGCAGTTCTTC. Translated, it gives CAWSSGTSGREEQFF.

This clonotype was counted between two and nine times. The junction and the germline gene differ at one end; a read error may be behind it. This chain uses TRBV20-1 with TRBJ1-1; no definite D call. This CDR3 spans 13 amino acids. Germline CDR1 reads DFQATT; CDR2 reads SNEGSKA (reference sequence). CDR3 DNA sequence: TGCAGTGCTGCGCGACCCAGTGATAACACTGAAGCTTTT. Translation gives CSAARPSDNTEAF.

This clonotype was seen many times. This chain uses TRBV20-1 with TRBJ1-1; D uncertain. CDR1 and CDR2 (germline): DFQATT, SNEGSKA (reference sequence). The CDR3 extends over 11 amino acids. With 2 bases removed from V and 1 base from J, the gap between germline ends came to 2 bases. The CDR3: CSARRNTEAFF. CDR3 DNA sequence: TGCAGTGCTAGAAGGAACACTGAAGCTTTCTTT.

V is TRBV9 and J is TRBJ2-7, with D possibly matching TRBD1 (6 bases). The CDR3 loop spans 14 amino acids. Germline V gene lookup returns CDR1 SGDLS and CDR2 YYNGEE. The germline V and J ends were trimmed by 3 bases and 0 bases, with 10 bases remaining between them. Here the CDR3 reads CASSGDISSYEQYF. The CDR3 region has the DNA TGTGCCAGCAGCGGGGACATAAGCTCCTACGAGCAGTACTTC. The whole variable domain, remainder taken from reference TRBV9 and TRBJ2-7, is DSGVTQTPKHLITATGQRVTLRCSPRSGDLSVYWYQQSLDQGLQFLIQYYNGEERAKGNILERFSAQQFPDLHSELNLSSLELGDSALYFCASSGDISSYEQYFGPGTRLTVT.

The rearrangement joins TRBV12-3 or TRBV12-4 to TRBJ2-7; 11 bases map to TRBD2. The V and J ends lost 2 bases and 5 bases, in that order; junction bases with no gene match: 5. This CDR3 has 15 amino acids. CDR3 coding DNA: TGTGCCAGCAGTTTAACTGGGACTAGCGGTCACGAGCAGTACTTC. Its translation is CASSLTGTSGHEQYF.

This clonotype showed up just a few times. The chain links TRBV29-1 to TRBJ2-5; D is tentatively TRBD1 or TRBD2 (8 bases each). The CDR3 has 15 residues. With 7 bases removed from V and 5 bases from J, the gap between germline ends came to 23 bases. Germline V CDR1 and CDR2: SQVTM, ANQGSEA. The CDR3 DNA reads TGCAGCGGCGGGGGGCGGACAGGGAAACGGGAGACCCAGTACTTC. It specifies CSGGGRTGKRETQYF.

The chain couples TRBV5-1 to TRBJ2-3; 7 bases line up with TRBD2. CDR1 is SGHRS and CDR2 is YFSETQ in the germline V gene. The CDR3 loop spans 16 amino acids. V lost 0 bases and J lost 6; bases outside the gene matches: 10. The CDR3 here is CASSLAKSGVGDTQYF. CDR3 coding DNA: TGCGCCAGCAGCTTGGCTAAGAGCGGGGTCGGGGATACGCAGTATTTT.

This clonotype was found a few times. V gene TRBV10-3 combines with J gene TRBJ2-7, with TRBD2 identical over 9 bases. Trimming at V came to 9 bases and at J to 3 bases, leaving 9 bases not matched to a gene. Germline CDR1 is ENHRY and CDR2 is SYGVKD. The CDR3 totals 14 residues. In DNA form, the CDR3 reads TGTGCCATAAGCCCGGGACTAGCTCTCTACGAGCAGTACTTC. Translating gives CAISPGLALYEQYF.

A few counts support this clonotype. The genes are TRBV5-1 and TRBJ2-3; 8 nucleotides agree with TRBD1. There are 15 residues in the CDR3. V dropped 0 bases and J dropped 7; count of bases not matched to a gene: 7. Germline V gene sequence: CDR1 SGHRS, CDR2 YFSETQ. CDR3 sequence reads: CASSLGSGGAYTQYF. The CDR3 DNA reads TGCGCCAGCAGCTTGGGATCAGGGGGCGCATATACGCAGTATTTT.

The chain combines TRBV7-9 with TRBJ1-2; possibly TRBD1 for D (6 bases). The CDR3 has 16 residues. The germline gives CDR1 SEHNR, CDR2 FQNEAQ (reference sequence). Trimming removed 6 bases at V and 0 bases at J, with 17 bases between. Here the CDR3 DNA reads TGTGCCAGCAGTTATAAACAAACAGGGACTAACTATGGCTACACCTTC. Protein: CASSYKQTGTNYGYTF.

The chain is built from TRBV7-7 and TRBJ2-2, with TRBD2 matching over 10 bases. The V gene end was trimmed by 1 base and the J gene end by 6 bases; junction bases not matched to a gene: 2. Germline assignment: CDR1 SSHAT and CDR2 FNYEAQ (reference sequence). This CDR3 has 15 residues. The CDR3 loop is CASSLEGTSAGELFF. The DNA for the CDR3 is TGTGCCAGCAGCTTAGAGGGGACTAGCGCCGGGGAGCTGTTTTTT.

This rearrangement joins TRBV4-1 to TRBJ2-1; a possible D gene is TRBD2 (6 bases). Germline loops: CDR1 MGHRA, CDR2 YSYEKL. V dropped 0 bases and J dropped 6 bases, with 12 bases sitting between them. There are 15 residues in the CDR3. CDR3 sequence: CASSQEGGNLNEQFF. In DNA, the CDR3 is TGCGCCAGCAGCCAAGAAGGCGGGAACCTCAATGAGCAGTTCTTC.

This clonotype was detected only once. The junction does not match germline at one end; this may be a read error. The rearrangement links TRBV6-5 to TRBJ2-3, with D uncertain. There are 17 residues in the CDR3. Germline V gene lookup returns CDR1 MNHEY and CDR2 SVGAGI. CDR3 in amino acids: CVSSYVTTVSSTDTQYF. For the CDR3, the DNA is TGTGTCAGCAGTTACGTGACAACGGTTTCGAGCACAGATACGCAGTATTTT.